The 13 T cell receptor beta chains below were found in one sample sequenced in a study of blood T cell repertoires in COVID-19 (dated by TCRdb to the early 2020s). Library preparation employed the immunoSEQ multiplex PCR assay. In TCRdb, the immuneACCESS table is reduced to in-frame sequences with V and J assigned. These tables do not hold every clone; where another copy was compared, an unresolved V gene accounts for under half, and the others remain unexplained. The sample yields under 250,000 clones; nearly 90% were counted once. Of the sample, under 4% is held by the ten largest clones. The specimen was peripheral blood. Receptors were obtained from a man aged 18-30 years with active or convalescent COVID-19.

This clone has only a few counts. The V call is TRBV7-2, the J call TRBJ2-1; possibly TRBD2 for D (6 bases). Germline V gives CDR1 SGHTA, CDR2 FQGNSA. This CDR3 has 13 residues. V gave up 1 base and J gave up 10 bases, with 11 bases separating them. The CDR3 loop reads CASSLGLVWEQFF. The DNA of the CDR3 is TGTGCCAGCAGCTTAGGACTAGTATGGGAGCAGTTCTTC.

A few counts support this clone. V is TRBV28 and J is TRBJ2-7, with 13 nucleotides matching TRBD2. V shed 9 bases and J 0 bases; nucleotides not matched to a gene: 5. This CDR3 has 15 residues. Germline CDR1 and CDR2: MDHEN and SYDVKM. The CDR3 loop reads CASRTSGRSSYEQYF. DNA of the CDR3: TGTGCCAGTAGGACTAGCGGGAGAAGCTCCTACGAGCAGTACTTC.

The gene calls are TRBV5-4 and TRBJ1-4; TRBD1 aligns across 8 bases. Germline lookup yields CDR1 SGHNT and CDR2 YYREEE (reference sequence). The CDR3 contains 14 residues. Trimming removed 4 bases from V and 7 bases from J; junction bases left unmatched: 6. The CDR3 DNA sequence: TGTGCCAGCAGCACTACGACAGGGGCTGAAAAACTGTTTTTT. Encoded protein: CASSTTTGAEKLFF.

As DNA, the CDR3 is TGTGCCAGCGGTCGACAGGGCACAGATACGCAGTATTTT. It encodes CASGRQGTDTQYF. V gene TRBV2 combines with J gene TRBJ2-3; weak D call: TRBD1 (6 bases). Per germline, CDR1 SNHLY and CDR2 FYNNEI. The CDR3 is 13 amino acids. The V gene lost 8 bases and the J gene lost 1 base, with 10 bases spanning the gap.

The CDR3 loop reads CAGAGVEKLFF. The CDR3 DNA sequence: TGTGCCGGTGCAGGGGTTGAAAAACTGTTTTTT. The gene calls are TRBV19 and TRBJ1-4; D possibly corresponds to TRBD1 (6 bases). The CDR3 consists of 11 residues. V was trimmed by 11 bases and J by 7 bases, leaving 11 bases between them. CDR1 and CDR2 from the germline V gene are LNHDA and SQIVND (reference sequence).

The J gene is TRBJ2-7, the V gene TRBV6-5; TRBD1 matches 7 bases. Looked up from germline, CDR1 is MNHEY and CDR2 is SVGAGI. Trimming at V came to 6 bases and at J to 6 bases, leaving 8 bases not matched to a gene. CDR3 size: 13 residues. The CDR3 spells CASRNAGGLEQYF. In nucleotides, the CDR3 is TGTGCCAGCAGAAACGCAGGGGGTCTCGAGCAGTACTTC.

This rearrangement joins TRBV7-3 to TRBJ2-1; 12 positions match TRBD2. This CDR3 comprises 17 residues. V gave up 2 bases and J gave up 7 bases; unmatched junction bases: 9. The germline gives CDR1 SGHTA, CDR2 FQGTGA. Here the CDR3 reads CASSLAALAGGLNEQFF. Here the CDR3 DNA reads TGTGCCAGCAGCTTAGCCGCACTAGCGGGGGGCCTGAATGAGCAGTTCTTC. The full variable domain, with the rest looked up from reference TRBV7-3 and TRBJ2-1, is GAGVSQTPSNKVTEKGKYVELRCDPISGHTALYWYRQSLGQGPEFLIYFQGTGAADDSGLPNDRFFAVRPEGSVSTLKIQRTERGDSAVYLCASSLAALAGGLNEQFFGPGTRLTVL.

The rearrangement joins TRBV9 to TRBJ2-1, with D tentatively TRBD2 (6 bases). This CDR3 contains 15 residues. From germline, CDR1 is SGDLS and CDR2 YYNGEE. V was trimmed by 0 bases and J by 9 bases, leaving 16 bases between them. The CDR3 protein is CASSVEAGSLPEQFF. In nucleotides, the CDR3 is TGTGCCAGCAGCGTAGAGGCGGGGAGCCTCCCTGAGCAGTTCTTC.

The V gene is TRBV6-5, the J gene TRBJ1-2; D is undetermined. Germline V gene data show CDR1 as MNHEY and CDR2 as SVGAGI. V gave up 5 bases and J gave up 5 bases, with 15 bases separating them. CDR3 length equals 14 residues. The chain's CDR3 is CASSPTPGGYGYTF. The CDR3 DNA follows: TGTGCCAGCAGTCCAACTCCCGGAGGGTATGGCTACACCTTC.

This chain connects TRBV28 to TRBJ1-3, with TRBD1 identical over 8 bases. This CDR3 is 18 amino acids long. The ends lost 3 bases at V and 4 bases at J; junction bases unmatched: 14. Germline lookup yields CDR1 MDHEN and CDR2 SYDVKM. The CDR3 loop is CASSLAGGAGIPGNTIYF. The CDR3 DNA reads as TGTGCCAGCAGTTTGGCAGGGGGCGCGGGGATTCCCGGAAACACCATATATTTT.

The chain recombines TRBV7-2 with TRBJ2-5, with TRBD2 as a possible D gene (6 bases). Germline V gives CDR1 SGHTA, CDR2 FQGNSA. Deletions cut 2 bases from V and 4 bases from J, with 11 bases between. The CDR3 extends over 14 amino acids. The CDR3 loop is CASSLQVGGETQYF. The CDR3 DNA sequence: TGTGCCAGCAGCTTACAGGTGGGGGGAGAGACCCAGTACTTC.

As concerns this clone: A read error may account for a junction end that differs from germline. The genes are TRBV7-7 and TRBJ2-5, with 7 bases that match TRBD2. Germline lookup yields CDR1 SSHAT and CDR2 FNYEAQ (reference sequence). The length of the CDR3 is 14 residues. The DNA for the CDR3 is TGTGCTAGCAGCCTAAGGGCCGGGGGGGAGACCCAGTACTTC. This sequence encodes CASSLRAGGETQYF.

The chain couples TRBV7-2 to TRBJ1-1, with 11 bases matching TRBD1. The CDR3 loop spans 15 amino acids. Germline loops: CDR1 SGHTA, CDR2 FQGNSA. Germline trimming cut 3 bases from V and 5 bases from J; bases unmatched to any gene: 5. CDR3 protein: CASSFRRDRGTEAFF. The CDR3 DNA is TGTGCCAGCAGCTTCCGACGGGACAGGGGGACTGAAGCTTTCTTT.